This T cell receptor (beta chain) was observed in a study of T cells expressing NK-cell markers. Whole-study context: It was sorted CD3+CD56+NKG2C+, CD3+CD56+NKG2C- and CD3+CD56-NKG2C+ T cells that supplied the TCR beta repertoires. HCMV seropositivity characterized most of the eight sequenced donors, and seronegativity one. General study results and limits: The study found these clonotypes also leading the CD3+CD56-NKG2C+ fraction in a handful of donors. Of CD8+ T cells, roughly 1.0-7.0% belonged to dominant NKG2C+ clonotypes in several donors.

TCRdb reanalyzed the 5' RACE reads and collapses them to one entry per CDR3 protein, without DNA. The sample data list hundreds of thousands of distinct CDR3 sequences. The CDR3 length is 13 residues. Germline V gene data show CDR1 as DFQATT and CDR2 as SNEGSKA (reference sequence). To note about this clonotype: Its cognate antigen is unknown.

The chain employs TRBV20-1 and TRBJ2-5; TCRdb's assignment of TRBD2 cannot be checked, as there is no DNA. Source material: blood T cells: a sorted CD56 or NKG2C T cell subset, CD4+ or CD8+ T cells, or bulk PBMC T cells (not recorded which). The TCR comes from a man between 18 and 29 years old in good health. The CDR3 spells CSARVAWKETQYF.